These 3 T cell receptor beta chains originate from one sample sequenced in a study of blood T cell repertoires in COVID-19 (dated by TCRdb to the early 2020s). Libraries came from the immunoSEQ multiplex PCR assay. The table was pulled from immuneACCESS by TCRdb, which kept in-frame rearrangements only. Such tables lose some clones; where checked, under half of the loss comes from unresolved V genes, and the rest has no known cause. Counted in this sample were 80,000 or so clones; about three quarters of them appeared once. The biggest ten clones account for around 6% of the sample. Input material: peripheral blood. These receptors all stem from a man over 45 with active or convalescent COVID-19.

The rearrangement links TRBV7-2 to TRBJ2-3; the D gene is possibly TRBD2 (6 bases). The V and J ends lost 4 bases and 2 bases respectively, with 13 bases between them. The CDR3 totals 15 residues. Germline V gives CDR1 SGHTA, CDR2 FQGNSA. CDR3 loop: CASSYRSGYTDTQYF. Here the CDR3 DNA reads TGTGCCAGCAGCTACCGTAGCGGATACACAGATACGCAGTATTTT. Based on the CDR3 plus reference TRBV7-2 and TRBJ2-3, the full variable domain is GAGVSQSPSNKVTEKGKDVELRCDPISGHTALYWYRQSLGQGLEFLIYFQGNSAPDKSGLPSDRFSAERTGGSVSTLTIQRTQQEDSAVYLCASSYRSGYTDTQYFGPGTRLTVL.

This sequence joins TRBV7-3 and TRBJ2-7; TRBD2 aligns across 11 bases. Germline V lookup: CDR1 SGHTA, CDR2 FQGTGA. J lost 2 bases, V lost 2 bases, and 8 bases had no gene match. This CDR3 has 17 amino acids. The CDR3 loop reads CASSLDSMTSGAYEQYF. The CDR3 DNA follows: TGTGCCAGCAGCTTAGACAGTATGACTAGCGGGGCCTACGAGCAGTACTTC.

CDR3 loop: CATSDSGTGGDEQYF. DNA of the CDR3: TGTGCCACCAGTGACTCCGGGACGGGCGGGGACGAGCAGTACTTC. The chain joins TRBV24-1 to TRBJ2-7, with a tentative D call TRBD2 (6 bases). Germline V lookup: CDR1 KGHDR, CDR2 SFDVKD. This CDR3 spans 15 amino acids. V gave up 4 bases and J gave up 5 bases, with 17 bases separating them.